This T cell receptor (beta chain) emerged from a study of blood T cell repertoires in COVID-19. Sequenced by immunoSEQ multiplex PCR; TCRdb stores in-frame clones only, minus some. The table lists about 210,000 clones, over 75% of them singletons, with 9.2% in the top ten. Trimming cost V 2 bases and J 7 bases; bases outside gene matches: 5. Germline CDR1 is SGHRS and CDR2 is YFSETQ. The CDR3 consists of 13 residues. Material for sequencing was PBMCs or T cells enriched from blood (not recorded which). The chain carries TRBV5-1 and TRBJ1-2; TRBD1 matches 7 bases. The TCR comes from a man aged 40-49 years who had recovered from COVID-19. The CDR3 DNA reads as TGCGCCAGCAGCTTCAAGGGGGCTGTTGGCTACACCTTC. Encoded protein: CASSFKGAVGYTF.